This TCR beta chain was found in a study of T cell responses to AZD1222 COVID-19 vaccine. Study overall: It was second doses at about 4 or about 12 weeks that were pooled. The study's findings and limits: Dominant CD4 TCR responses targeted spike regions 160-218 and 743-854. Most donors were white British and more were female, and clonal diversity was possibly underestimated.

CDR3 length equals 13 residues. Trimming removed 4 bases at V and 5 bases at J, with 11 bases between. The repertoire was sequenced with immunoSEQ multiplex PCR; TCRdb's copy has only in-frame clones and lacks some. The data show about 56,000 clones, approximately 85% seen once. This clone was counted a single time. Its antigen is currently unknown. The sequenced sample was peripheral blood, obtained on day 0 of AZD1222 vaccination. The TCR sequence derives from an adult in good health. The chain combines TRBV12-3 or TRBV12-4 with TRBJ1-2; D remains ambiguous. The CDR3, as DNA: TGTGCCAGCAGTTCAAGACCCCTTTATGGCTACACCTTC. It codes for CASSSRPLYGYTF.